This TCR beta chain was captured in a study of blood T cell repertoires in COVID-19. Background on the study: The United States, Italy and Spain provided the acute and convalescent COVID-19 samples. T cells, B-cell-depleted T cells, or PBMCs supplied cDNA or gDNA.

In the original processing: Amplified reference gene primers provided the basis for estimating nucleated cell counts. Profiled with immunoSEQ multiplex PCR; TCRdb holds only in-frame clones, not every one. That table is the source of V, J and clone size, and D and trimming were worked out from the DNA. The sample yields 250,000 to 300,000 clones, approximately 87% seen once. There are 14 residues in the CDR3. The germline V gene has CDR1 SEHNR and CDR2 FQNEAQ (reference sequence). V dropped 5 bases and J dropped 1 base, with 11 bases sitting between them. The sample comprised peripheral blood. The V and J genes are TRBV7-9 and TRBJ2-5; D possibly corresponds to TRBD2 (5 bases). The receptor was derived from a man aged 55 to 70 who had recovered from COVID-19. Here the CDR3 DNA reads TGTGCCAGCAGCCTCGATCGGGGCCAAGAGACCCAGTACTTC. It is translated as CASSLDRGQETQYF.